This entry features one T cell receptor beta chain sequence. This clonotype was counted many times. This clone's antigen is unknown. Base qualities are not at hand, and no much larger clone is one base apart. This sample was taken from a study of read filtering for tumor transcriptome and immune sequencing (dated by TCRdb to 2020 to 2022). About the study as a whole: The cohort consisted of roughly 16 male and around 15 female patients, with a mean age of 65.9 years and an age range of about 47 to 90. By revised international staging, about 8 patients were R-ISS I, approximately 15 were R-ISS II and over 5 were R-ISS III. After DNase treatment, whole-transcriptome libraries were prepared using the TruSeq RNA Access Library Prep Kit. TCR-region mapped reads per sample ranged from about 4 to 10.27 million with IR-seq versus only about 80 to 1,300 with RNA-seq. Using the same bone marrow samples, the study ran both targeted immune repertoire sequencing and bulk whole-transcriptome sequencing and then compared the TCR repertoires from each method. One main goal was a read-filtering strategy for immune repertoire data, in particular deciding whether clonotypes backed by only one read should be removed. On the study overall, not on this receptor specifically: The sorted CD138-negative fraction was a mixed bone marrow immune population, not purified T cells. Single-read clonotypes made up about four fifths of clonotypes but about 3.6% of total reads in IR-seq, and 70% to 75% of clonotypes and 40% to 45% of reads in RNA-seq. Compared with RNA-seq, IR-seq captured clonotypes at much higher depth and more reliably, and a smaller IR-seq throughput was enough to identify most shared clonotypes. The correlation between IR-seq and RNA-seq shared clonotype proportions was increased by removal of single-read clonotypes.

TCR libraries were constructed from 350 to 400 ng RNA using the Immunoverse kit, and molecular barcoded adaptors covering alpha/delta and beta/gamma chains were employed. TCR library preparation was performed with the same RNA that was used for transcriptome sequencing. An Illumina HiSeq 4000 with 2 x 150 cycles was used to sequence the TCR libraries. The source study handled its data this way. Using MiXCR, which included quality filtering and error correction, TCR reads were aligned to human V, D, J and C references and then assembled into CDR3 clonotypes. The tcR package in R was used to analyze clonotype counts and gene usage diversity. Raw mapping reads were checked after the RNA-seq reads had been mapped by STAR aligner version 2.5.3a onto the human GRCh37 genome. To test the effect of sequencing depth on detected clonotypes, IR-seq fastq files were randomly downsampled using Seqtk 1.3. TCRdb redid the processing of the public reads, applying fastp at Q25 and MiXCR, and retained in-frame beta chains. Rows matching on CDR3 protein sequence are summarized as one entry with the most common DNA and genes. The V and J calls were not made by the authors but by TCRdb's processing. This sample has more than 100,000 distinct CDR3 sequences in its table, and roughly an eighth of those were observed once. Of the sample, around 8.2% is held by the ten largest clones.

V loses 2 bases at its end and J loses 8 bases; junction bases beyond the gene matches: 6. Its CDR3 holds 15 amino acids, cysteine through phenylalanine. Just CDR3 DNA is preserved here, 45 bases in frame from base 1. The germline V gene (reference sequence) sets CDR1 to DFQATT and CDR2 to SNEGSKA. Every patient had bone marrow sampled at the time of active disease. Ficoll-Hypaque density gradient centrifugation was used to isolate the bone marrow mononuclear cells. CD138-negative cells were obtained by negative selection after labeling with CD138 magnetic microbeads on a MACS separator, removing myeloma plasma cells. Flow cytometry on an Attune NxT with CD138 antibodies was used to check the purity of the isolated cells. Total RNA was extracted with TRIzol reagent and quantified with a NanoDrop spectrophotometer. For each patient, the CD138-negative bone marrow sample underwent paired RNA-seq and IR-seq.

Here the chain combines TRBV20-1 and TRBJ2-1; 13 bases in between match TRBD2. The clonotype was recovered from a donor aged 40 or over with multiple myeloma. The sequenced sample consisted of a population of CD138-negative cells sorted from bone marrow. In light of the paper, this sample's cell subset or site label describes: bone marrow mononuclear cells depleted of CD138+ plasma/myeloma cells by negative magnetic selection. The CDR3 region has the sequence CSARKLAGGFYEQFF. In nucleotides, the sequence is TGCAGTGCTAGAAAACTAGCGGGAGGGTTCTATGAGCAGTTCTTC.